Listed below are T cell receptor beta chains from one sample, sequenced in a study of T cells after yellow fever vaccination. From the 5' RACE reads, TCRdb called clonotypes with MiXCR, one entry per CDR3 protein. The top ten clones hold approximately 23% of a sample with some 350,000 distinct CDR3 sequences, approximately 4% of them seen once. The sequences come from PBMCs, collected 5 days after the yellow fever booster vaccination. Receptors were obtained from a man younger than 35 who received the YFV17D yellow fever vaccine. Both conserved end residues are part of each CDR3. Fields, in order: clone size, V gene, D gene, J gene, CDR3 protein, CDR3 DNA. D genes are given only for firm matches. Part of the rows lack a size; the others show once, few, many or a class for expanded clones.

size: few
V: TRBV5-3
D: -
J: TRBJ2-7
CDR3: CARSLAPPRQSYEQYF
DNA: TGTGCCAGAAGCTTGGCCCCTCCAAGACAGTCCTACGAGCAGTACTTC

size: few
V: TRBV5-6
D: TRBD1
J: TRBJ2-1
CDR3: CASSLQQGWNEQFF
DNA: TGTGCCAGCAGCTTGCAACAGGGGTGGAATGAGCAGTTCTTC

size: many
V: TRBV20-1
D: TRBD1
J: TRBJ2-5
CDR3: CSAVPGTGQETQYF
DNA: TGCAGTGCTGTCCCCGGGACAGGACAAGAGACCCAGTACTTC

size: many
V: TRBV3-1
D: TRBD1
J: TRBJ2-7
CDR3: CASSQPGTGAYEQYF
DNA: TGTGCCAGCAGTCAACCCGGGACAGGGGCCTACGAGCAGTACTTC

size: many
V: TRBV15
D: -
J: TRBJ2-5
CDR3: CATSEGQGRYQETQYF
DNA: TGTGCCACCAGCGAAGGGCAGGGAAGGTACCAAGAGACCCAGTACTTC

size: -
V: TRBV6-2/TRBV6-3
D: TRBD2
J: TRBJ2-1
CDR3: CASSYPLGGVTWEQFF
DNA: TGTGCCAGCAGTTACCCTTTGGGGGGGGTTACATGGGAGCAGTTCTTC

size: many
V: TRBV12-3/TRBV12-4
D: TRBD1
J: TRBJ1-5
CDR3: CASSLRQGGQPQHF
DNA: TGTGCCAGCAGCCTCCGACAGGGAGGACAGCCCCAGCATTTT

size: many
V: TRBV10-3
D: TRBD1
J: TRBJ2-1
CDR3: CAIVRDSDNNEQFF
DNA: TGTGCCATCGTCCGGGACAGCGATAACAATGAGCAGTTCTTC

size: few
V: TRBV20-1
D: TRBD1
J: TRBJ1-2
CDR3: CSASFFDRAGVGYTF
DNA: TGCAGTGCTAGTTTCTTCGACAGGGCGGGAGTTGGCTACACCTTC

size: few
V: TRBV6-1
D: TRBD2
J: TRBJ2-5
CDR3: CASSISGGGMQETQYF
DNA: TGTGCCAGCAGTATCAGCGGGGGTGGGATGCAAGAGACCCAGTACTTC

size: -
V: TRBV5-1
D: TRBD2
J: TRBJ2-1
CDR3: CASSPRLADPNEQFF
DNA: TGCGCCAGCAGCCCCAGACTAGCGGATCCCAATGAGCAGTTCTTC

size: few
V: TRBV9
D: TRBD1
J: TRBJ2-5
CDR3: CASSVQPDRGLGETQYF
DNA: TGTGCCAGCAGCGTACAGCCGGACAGGGGGCTGGGAGAGACCCAGTACTTC

size: many
V: TRBV7-2
D: TRBD1
J: TRBJ2-4
CDR3: CASSTYSTGEQYF
DNA: TGTGCCAGCAGCACATACTCGACAGGGGAACAGTACTTC

size: few
V: TRBV20-1
D: -
J: TRBJ1-1
CDR3: CRGLGMNTEAFF
DNA: TGCAGGGGGTTGGGGATGAACACTGAAGCTTTCTTT

size: many
V: TRBV12-3/TRBV12-4
D: -
J: TRBJ2-3
CDR3: CASSLQGDSTDTQYF
DNA: TGTGCCAGCAGTTTACAGGGCGATAGCACAGATACGCAGTATTTT

size: -
V: TRBV5-4
D: TRBD2
J: TRBJ2-1
CDR3: CASSVPSGGAREQFF
DNA: TGTGCCAGCAGCGTTCCGAGCGGGGGGGCGCGTGAGCAGTTCTTC

size: -
V: TRBV9
D: TRBD1
J: TRBJ1-2
CDR3: CASSVALRTGGYGYTF
DNA: TGTGCCAGCAGCGTAGCTCTCCGGACAGGGGGCTATGGCTACACCTTC

size: many
V: TRBV5-1
D: -
J: TRBJ2-2
CDR3: CASSFRGQTTGELFF
DNA: TGCGCCAGCAGCTTTCGGGGGCAGACCACCGGGGAGCTGTTTTTT

size: many
V: TRBV4-3
D: TRBD2
J: TRBJ2-3
CDR3: CASSQASGQSTDTQYF
DNA: TGCGCCAGCAGCCAAGCTAGCGGCCAAAGCACAGATACGCAGTATTTT

size: few
V: TRBV7-9
D: -
J: TRBJ2-5
CDR3: CASSRVPQETQYF
DNA: TGTGCCAGCTCCAGGGTGCCCCAAGAGACCCAGTACTTC

size: many
V: TRBV10-3
D: TRBD2
J: TRBJ2-1
CDR3: CAISESNRGVNEQFF
DNA: TGTGCCATCAGTGAGTCGAATCGGGGGGTAAATGAGCAGTTCTTC

size: -
V: TRBV6-5
D: -
J: TRBJ2-3
CDR3: CASRTGITDTQYF
DNA: TGTGCCAGCAGAACAGGGATCACAGATACGCAGTATTTT

size: few
V: TRBV30
D: TRBD1
J: TRBJ1-1
CDR3: CAWTPRFQGAAEAFF
DNA: TGTGCCTGGACACCCCGGTTTCAGGGGGCTGCTGAAGCTTTCTTT

size: many
V: TRBV7-9
D: -
J: TRBJ1-1
CDR3: CASSNVFGAFF
DNA: TGTGCCAGCAGCAACGTCTTCGGGGCTTTCTTT

size: many
V: TRBV20-1
D: -
J: TRBJ1-1
CDR3: CSARDDKLEAFF
DNA: TGCAGTGCTAGAGATGATAAACTTGAAGCTTTCTTT

size: many
V: TRBV6-2/TRBV6-3
D: -
J: TRBJ1-5
CDR3: CATRTDSNQPQHF
DNA: TGTGCCACCCGAACGGATAGCAATCAGCCCCAGCATTTT

size: -
V: TRBV5-1
D: TRBD1
J: TRBJ1-2
CDR3: CASTTSATGGGYTF
DNA: TGCGCCAGCACGACCTCCGCCACAGGGGGCGGCTACACCTTC

size: many
V: TRBV6-5
D: -
J: TRBJ1-5
CDR3: CASSYSSDPSTQPQHF
DNA: TGTGCCAGCAGTTACTCGAGTGACCCATCGACTCAGCCCCAGCATTTT

size: few
V: TRBV18
D: -
J: TRBJ1-2
CDR3: CASSPYTSSNYGYTF
DNA: TGTGCCAGCTCACCCTACACGTCCTCTAACTATGGCTACACCTTC

size: many
V: TRBV5-6
D: TRBD2
J: TRBJ2-3
CDR3: CASSLGGGATDTQYF
DNA: TGTGCCAGCAGCTTAGGCGGGGGGGCAACAGATACGCAGTATTTT

size: many
V: TRBV12-3/TRBV12-4
D: TRBD1
J: TRBJ2-2
CDR3: CASSSRGRDTGELFF
DNA: TGTGCCAGCAGCTCCAGGGGGCGTGACACCGGGGAGCTGTTTTTT

size: few
V: TRBV5-6
D: -
J: TRBJ2-5
CDR3: CASSGPLASYQETQYF
DNA: TGTGCCAGCAGCGGACCACTAGCATCGTACCAAGAGACCCAGTACTTC

size: many
V: TRBV3-1
D: -
J: TRBJ1-2
CDR3: CASSQGRAKPYGYTF
DNA: TGTGCCAGCAGCCAAGGGAGAGCTAAGCCCTATGGCTACACCTTC

size: few
V: TRBV5-1
D: -
J: TRBJ1-2
CDR3: CASSLMSNYYGYTF
DNA: TGCGCCAGCAGCTTGATGTCTAACTACTATGGCTACACCTTC

size: many
V: TRBV29-1
D: -
J: TRBJ2-4
CDR3: CSADVAKNIQYF
DNA: TGCAGCGCTGACGTAGCCAAAAACATTCAGTACTTC

size: few
V: TRBV20-1
D: TRBD1
J: TRBJ2-1
CDR3: CSAITAAGTGGFNEQFF
DNA: TGCAGTGCAATTACCGCCGCCGGGACAGGGGGCTTCAATGAGCAGTTCTTC

size: -
V: TRBV4-2
D: TRBD1
J: TRBJ1-6
CDR3: CASSQETGDYNSPLHF
DNA: TGTGCCAGCAGCCAAGAAACAGGGGACTATAATTCACCCCTCCACTTT

size: -
V: TRBV4-1
D: TRBD1
J: TRBJ2-4
CDR3: CASSHVGQESKNIQYF
DNA: TGCGCCAGCAGCCATGTAGGACAGGAAAGCAAAAACATTCAGTACTTC

size: -
V: TRBV30
D: -
J: TRBJ2-1
CDR3: CAWSTTSGAGEQFF
DNA: TGTGCCTGGAGTACGACCTCGGGGGCAGGGGAGCAGTTCTTC

size: -
V: TRBV29-1
D: -
J: TRBJ1-1
CDR3: CSVRAGVVMNTEAFF
DNA: TGCAGCGTTAGGGCAGGAGTTGTCATGAACACTGAAGCTTTCTTT

size: many
V: TRBV12-3/TRBV12-4
D: -
J: TRBJ1-5
CDR3: CASSLWGIGNQPQHF
DNA: TGTGCCAGCAGTTTGTGGGGCATTGGCAATCAGCCCCAGCATTTT

size: -
V: TRBV4-3
D: -
J: TRBJ1-2
CDR3: CASSQSGHGVINGYTF
DNA: TGCGCCAGCAGCCAGTCGGGACACGGGGTAATCAACGGCTACACCTTC

size: few
V: TRBV4-1
D: TRBD1
J: TRBJ1-6
CDR3: CASSPDRGPHSPLHF
DNA: TGCGCCAGCAGCCCGGACAGGGGGCCACATTCACCCCTCCACTTT

size: few
V: TRBV4-1
D: -
J: TRBJ2-2
CDR3: CASSQDGRAGQGLNTGELFF
DNA: TGCGCCAGCAGCCAAGATGGGAGGGCCGGACAGGGCCTTAACACCGGGGAGCTGTTTTTT

size: -
V: TRBV4-3
D: -
J: TRBJ1-5
CDR3: CASSPFVGGPQPQHF
DNA: TGCGCCAGCAGCCCTTTCGTGGGGGGCCCTCAGCCCCAGCATTTT

size: -
V: TRBV20-1
D: -
J: TRBJ1-5
CDR3: CSARDGGDQPQHF
DNA: TGCAGTGCTAGAGATGGGGGGGATCAGCCCCAGCATTTT

size: few
V: TRBV30
D: -
J: TRBJ2-5
CDR3: CAWSVPGRETQYF
DNA: TGTGCCTGGAGTGTACCTGGGAGAGAGACCCAGTACTTC

size: -
V: TRBV24-1
D: -
J: TRBJ1-6
CDR3: CATTRSSYNSPLHF
DNA: TGTGCCACCACTAGGAGCTCCTATAATTCACCCCTCCACTTT

size: few
V: TRBV5-1
D: -
J: TRBJ2-7
CDR3: CASSSPGDEQYF
DNA: TGCGCCAGCAGCTCCCCAGGGGACGAGCAGTACTTC

size: few
V: TRBV7-2
D: TRBD1
J: TRBJ1-3
CDR3: CASSLVLRGHGNTIYF
DNA: TGTGCCAGCAGCTTAGTTCTCAGGGGGCATGGAAACACCATATATTTT

size: -
V: TRBV6-5
D: -
J: TRBJ1-2
CDR3: CASSSWGSRGYTF
DNA: TGTGCCAGCAGTTCCTGGGGCTCGAGGGGGTACACCTTC

size: many
V: TRBV12-3/TRBV12-4
D: TRBD1
J: TRBJ1-2
CDR3: CASSQDRGKGGYTF
DNA: TGTGCCAGCAGCCAAGACAGGGGGAAAGGGGGCTACACCTTC

size: many
V: TRBV5-1
D: -
J: TRBJ1-2
CDR3: CASSQGTVVGYTF
DNA: TGCGCCAGCAGCCAAGGGACGGTAGTTGGCTACACCTTC

size: -
V: TRBV5-4
D: TRBD1
J: TRBJ2-2
CDR3: CASSWTGIGELFF
DNA: TGTGCCAGCAGCTGGACAGGGATCGGGGAGCTGTTTTTT

size: -
V: TRBV9
D: TRBD1
J: TRBJ1-1
CDR3: CASSGGTGLLNTEAFF
DNA: TGTGCCAGCAGCGGTGGGACAGGCCTACTGAACACTGAAGCTTTCTTT

size: -
V: TRBV5-5
D: -
J: TRBJ2-1
CDR3: CACSPRPTATYNEQFF
DNA: TGTGCCTGCTCCCCACGACCGACAGCGACCTACAATGAGCAGTTCTTC

size: few
V: TRBV7-2
D: -
J: TRBJ2-1
CDR3: CASSPRERSYNEQFF
DNA: TGTGCCAGCAGCCCCCGGGAGCGGTCCTACAATGAGCAGTTCTTC